Presented here are 29 T cell receptor beta chains from one specimen sequenced in a study of cytomegalovirus exposure and HLA in healthy donors. Sequencing used immunoSEQ multiplex PCR; TCRdb keeps in-frame clones, though not all of them. The table lists about 350,000 clones, roughly 87% of them singletons, with 1.2% in the top ten. The sample consisted of PBMCs. These receptors were obtained from a woman under 40 in good health and CMV-seropositive.

V and J are TRBV4-1 and TRBJ2-7; 8 bases align to TRBD2. Trimming at V came to 5 bases and at J to 1 base, leaving 4 bases not matched to a gene. Germline assignment: CDR1 MGHRA and CDR2 YSYEKL. The CDR3 is 14 residues long. CDR3 amino acids: CASSLAGKSYEQYF. In nucleotides, the CDR3 is TGCGCCAGCAGCTTAGCGGGGAAATCCTACGAGCAGTACTTC.

V is TRBV9 and J is TRBJ2-7; D call uncertain. The CDR3 has 15 residues. The germline CDR1 and CDR2 sequences are SGDLS and YYNGEE. Trimming pared 4 bases from V and 0 bases from J, leaving 14 bases between. The CDR3 DNA reads as TGTGCCAGCAGCCCGTGGCAGGCGAGCTCCTACGAGCAGTACTTC. Translating gives CASSPWQASSYEQYF. The full variable domain, its missing parts supplied by reference TRBV9 and TRBJ2-7, is DSGVTQTPKHLITATGQRVTLRCSPRSGDLSVYWYQQSLDQGLQFLIQYYNGEERAKGNILERFSAQQFPDLHSELNLSSLELGDSALYFCASSPWQASSYEQYFGPGTRLTVT.

This sequence joins TRBV5-1 and TRBJ1-2; no firm D call. Germline V lookup: CDR1 SGHRS, CDR2 YFSETQ. The CDR3 spans 17 residues. The V and J ends lost 0 bases and 4 bases respectively, with 19 bases between them. The CDR3 sequence: CASSLGRVSANTYGYTF. The CDR3, as DNA: TGCGCCAGCAGCTTGGGGCGGGTCAGTGCAAACACCTATGGCTACACCTTC.

The rearrangement links TRBV5-4 to TRBJ2-2, with 13 positions matching TRBD2. This CDR3 contains 17 residues. The V gene end was trimmed by 2 bases and the J gene end by 4 bases; junction bases not matched to a gene: 5. Germline V gene lookup returns CDR1 SGHNT and CDR2 YYREEE (reference sequence). CDR3 amino acids: CASSFGTSGVITGELFF. Written as DNA, the CDR3 is TGTGCCAGCAGCTTCGGGACTAGCGGGGTTATCACCGGGGAGCTGTTTTTT. Full variable domain (outside the CDR3, taken from reference TRBV5-4 and TRBJ2-2): ETGVTQSPTHLIKTRGQQVTLRCSSQSGHNTVSWYQQALGQGPQFIFQYYREEENGRGNFPPRFSGLQFPNYSSELNVNALELDDSALYLCASSFGTSGVITGELFFGEGSRLTVL.

The chain combines TRBV19 with TRBJ1-5; D unresolved. Germline V gene lookup returns CDR1 LNHDA and CDR2 SQIVND (reference sequence). The germline V and J ends were trimmed by 5 bases and 0 bases, with 11 bases remaining between them. The CDR3 has 15 amino acids. CDR3 nucleotides: TGTGCCAGTAGTCCCTTGGGCCTTAGCAATCAGCCCCAGCATTTT. Amino acids: CASSPLGLSNQPQHF.

The gene calls are TRBV7-9 and TRBJ2-5, with 8 bases aligning to TRBD2. CDR1 SEHNR and CDR2 FQNEAQ come from the germline V gene (reference sequence). The CDR3 sequence is 16 residues long. Trimming cost V 0 bases and J 5 bases; bases outside gene matches: 8. The CDR3 nucleotides are TGTGCCAGCAGCTTAGCCCCGGGACTAGATGTGGAGACCCAGTACTTC. Amino acid sequence: CASSLAPGLDVETQYF.

The sample holds one count of this clone. The V and J genes are TRBV10-3 and TRBJ2-2, with TRBD2 matching over 9 bases. The CDR3 length is 16 residues. V trimming: 3 bases; J trimming: 4 bases; junction bases outside the gene matches: 6. Germline values: CDR1 ENHRY, CDR2 SYGVKD. The CDR3 region is CAISESSGRTTGELFF. CDR3 nucleotide sequence: TGTGCCATCAGTGAATCAAGCGGGAGGACCACCGGGGAGCTGTTTTTT.

The chain joins TRBV28 to TRBJ2-3, with 7 bases that match TRBD2. Germline CDR1 is MDHEN and CDR2 is SYDVKM. V lost 5 bases, J lost 4 bases, and 12 bases stayed unmatched. The CDR3 is 16 residues long. CDR3 region: CASSNHKRDPPDTQYF. As DNA, the CDR3 is TGTGCCAGCAGTAACCATAAGCGGGACCCCCCAGATACGCAGTATTTT.

This rearrangement joins TRBV5-1 to TRBJ1-5, with D possibly being TRBD1 (5 bases). V shed 0 bases and J shed 5 bases, with 18 bases lying between them. This CDR3 spans 17 amino acids. Germline V CDR1 and CDR2: SGHRS, YFSETQ. The CDR3 DNA sequence: TGCGCCAGCAGCTTGGGGTTCCCCAAGGGGTATTATCAGCCCCAGCATTTT. Translated, it gives CASSLGFPKGYYQPQHF.

The chain uses TRBV5-4 and TRBJ1-1; D perhaps matches TRBD1 (6 bases). V lost 0 bases and J lost 1, with 13 bases in between. Germline loops: CDR1 SGHNT, CDR2 YYREEE (reference sequence). CDR3 size: 16 residues. In DNA, the CDR3 is TGTGCCAGCAGCTTGGCCCCCGGGACAAAGAACACTGAAGCTTTCTTT. Its translation: CASSLAPGTKNTEAFF.

The V gene is TRBV5-1, the J gene TRBJ1-1; possible D gene TRBD1, 6 bases. The germline V and J ends were trimmed by 0 bases and 1 base, with 10 bases remaining between them. The CDR3 loop spans 15 amino acids. The germline V gene encodes CDR1 SGHRS and CDR2 YFSETQ. The CDR3 spells CASSLAPGANTEAFF. The CDR3 bases are TGCGCCAGCAGCTTGGCCCCGGGGGCGAACACTGAAGCTTTCTTT.

The chain carries TRBV28 and TRBJ1-4, with a tentative D call TRBD1 (5 bases). The germline gives CDR1 MDHEN, CDR2 SYDVKM. The CDR3 is 11 amino acids. Between the trimmed V and J ends, which lost 4 bases and 14 bases, there was a span of 11 bases. Here the CDR3 DNA reads TGTGCCAGCAGTTCCCAGGGTAAGCTGTTTTTT. Translating gives CASSSQGKLFF.

The gene calls are TRBV6-5 and TRBJ2-2; no reliable D call. V was clipped by 6 bases and J by 6 bases, with 20 bases between them. The CDR3 loop spans 16 amino acids. Per germline, CDR1 MNHEY and CDR2 SVGAGI. The CDR3 DNA sequence: TGTGCCAGCAGATACAATATTAACCTTAGGTCCGGGGAGCTGTTTTTT. It is translated as CASRYNINLRSGELFF.

The rearrangement links TRBV9 to TRBJ1-1; D remains ambiguous. V lost 0 bases and J lost 6, with 12 bases in between. The CDR3 is 14 amino acids. Germline CDR1 reads SGDLS; CDR2 reads YYNGEE. The CDR3 DNA reads TGTGCCAGCAGCGTAGTTAGGGTTGGGGCTGAAGCTTTCTTT. The encoded protein is CASSVVRVGAEAFF.

V usage is TRBV13 and J usage is TRBJ2-7; D might be TRBD1 (5 bases). From germline, CDR1 is PRHDT and CDR2 FYEKMQ (reference sequence). Trimming took 1 base from V and 1 from J, leaving 11 bases between them. The CDR3 consists of 15 residues. Written as DNA, the CDR3 is TGTGCCAGCAGCTTAGTGAGACAGTCATCCTACGAGCAGTACTTC. Translation: CASSLVRQSSYEQYF.

The chain employs TRBV29-1 and TRBJ2-1; 9 nucleotides align to TRBD2. With 6 bases clipped from V and 2 bases from J, the junction kept 5 bases outside the gene matches. There are 14 residues in the CDR3. Germline CDR1 and CDR2: SQVTM and ANQGSEA. The CDR3 nucleotides are TGCAGCGTCGGAGCGGGAGGACCCTACAATGAGCAGTTCTTC. This sequence encodes CSVGAGGPYNEQFF.

The V and J genes are TRBV19 and TRBJ1-1; TRBD1 matches 7 bases. V dropped 3 bases and J dropped 0; count of bases not matched to a gene: 4. From germline, CDR1 is LNHDA and CDR2 SQIVND (reference sequence). CDR3 length: 15 residues. CDR3 region: CASSMGTAVNTEAFF. The DNA for the CDR3 is TGTGCCAGTAGTATGGGGACAGCTGTGAACACTGAAGCTTTCTTT.

This chain joins TRBV30 and TRBJ1-2, with D possibly matching TRBD1 (5 bases). The germline V and J ends were trimmed by 3 bases and 8 bases, with 13 bases remaining between them. Germline CDR1 GTSNPN, CDR2 SVGIG (reference sequence). The CDR3 has 12 residues. The CDR3 sequence: CAWRPGVRGYTF. In nucleotides, the CDR3 is TGTGCCTGGAGACCGGGGGTGAGGGGCTACACCTTC.

The rearrangement uses TRBV27 and TRBJ1-3; D is undetermined. Trimming shortened V by 5 bases and J by 0 bases, and 14 bases separated the two germline ends. Per germline, CDR1 MNHEY and CDR2 SMNVEV (reference sequence). The CDR3 spans 16 residues. CDR3 sequence reads: CASSTTFGSSGNTIYF. As DNA, the CDR3 is TGTGCCAGCAGTACCACTTTTGGCAGCTCTGGAAACACCATATATTTT.

CDR3 in DNA: TGTGCCAGCAGCCACAGAACTGGAAACACCATATATTTT. Its translation is CASSHRTGNTIYF. The chain recombines TRBV7-7 with TRBJ1-3, with D uncertain. V lost 5 bases, J lost 2 bases, and 7 bases lay in between. Germline V CDR1 and CDR2: SSHAT, FNYEAQ (reference sequence). The CDR3 has 13 amino acids.

The V gene is TRBV4-1, the J gene TRBJ1-1; D perhaps matches TRBD1 (6 bases). V dropped 3 bases and J dropped 5 bases, with 10 bases sitting between them. CDR1 is MGHRA and CDR2 is YSYEKL in the germline V gene. The CDR3 sequence is 13 residues long. Here the CDR3 reads CASSQEQGTEAFF. CDR3 nucleotides: TGCGCCAGCAGCCAGGAACAGGGAACTGAAGCTTTCTTT.

The rearrangement links TRBV27 to TRBJ2-2; a possible D gene is TRBD1 (5 bases). Germline lookup yields CDR1 MNHEY and CDR2 SMNVEV (reference sequence). This CDR3 has 14 residues. The V end lost 2 bases, the J end lost 5 bases, and 9 bases lay between the germline ends. In DNA form, the CDR3 reads TGTGCCAGCAGTTTAAGGGGTCCTACCGGGGAGCTGTTTTTT. Its translation: CASSLRGPTGELFF.

This chain joins TRBV6-5 and TRBJ1-3; 9 nucleotides agree with TRBD1. There are 14 residues in the CDR3. The trim removed 10 bases at V and 8 bases at J, leaving 12 bases unmatched. Germline CDR1 is MNHEY and CDR2 is SVGAGI. The CDR3 nucleotides are TGTGCCACCAAAAACCGGGACAGGGTACACACCATATATTTT. This translates into CATKNRDRVHTIYF.

V usage is TRBV7-6 and J usage is TRBJ1-1; no clear D gene. CDR1 is SGHVS, CDR2 FNYEAQ, per germline. V was trimmed by 5 bases and J by 6 bases, leaving 25 bases between them. The CDR3 is made up of 17 amino acids. The CDR3 is CASSPIGGRQEAAEAFF. For the CDR3, the DNA is TGTGCCAGCAGCCCCATAGGTGGGCGGCAGGAAGCCGCTGAAGCTTTCTTT.

The V gene is TRBV13, the J gene TRBJ2-7; D may correspond to TRBD1 or TRBD2 (5 bases each). Germline values: CDR1 PRHDT, CDR2 FYEKMQ (reference sequence). V lost 5 bases and J 7 bases, leaving 18 bases between the germline ends. This CDR3 is 14 amino acids long. The CDR3 coding sequence is TGTGCCAGCAGCCCGGGACGATCCCTCTGGGAGCAGTACTTC. It specifies CASSPGRSLWEQYF.

This clone was seen only once. The chain carries TRBV27 and TRBJ2-2; D is perhaps TRBD2 (6 bases). From germline, CDR1 is MNHEY and CDR2 SMNVEV (reference sequence). Trimming shortened V by 4 bases and J by 6 bases, and 12 bases separated the two germline ends. This CDR3 spans 14 amino acids. The CDR3 protein is CASSWVGRPGELFF. CDR3 bases: TGTGCCAGCAGTTGGGTGGGGAGGCCCGGGGAGCTGTTTTTT.

V is TRBV29-1 and J is TRBJ1-2; possible D gene TRBD1, 5 bases. The CDR3 consists of 14 residues. Germline V gene sequence: CDR1 SQVTM, CDR2 ANQGSEA. Trimming left V 2 bases short and J 4 bases short, with 14 bases between. Here the CDR3 reads CSVELQGGSYGYTF. CDR3 nucleotides: TGCAGCGTTGAATTGCAGGGAGGGAGCTATGGCTACACCTTC.

The chain uses TRBV9 and TRBJ2-1; D may be TRBD2 (7 bases). With 4 bases removed from V and 7 bases from J, the gap between germline ends came to 24 bases. CDR1 and CDR2 (germline): SGDLS, YYNGEE. The CDR3 sequence is 17 residues long. The CDR3 DNA follows: TGTGCCAGCAGCCCGATCTCCGGGGGGCCCTTTTGGAATGAGCAGTTCTTC. Its translation: CASSPISGGPFWNEQFF.

The genes are TRBV28 and TRBJ1-2; D might be TRBD1 (5 bases). Germline V gene lookup returns CDR1 MDHEN and CDR2 SYDVKM. This CDR3 has 13 amino acids. Trimming left V 3 bases short and J 8 bases short, with 13 bases between. The CDR3 DNA sequence: TGTGCCAGCAGTTTGGTTCCCAGGGAAGGCTACACCTTC. Translated, it gives CASSLVPREGYTF.